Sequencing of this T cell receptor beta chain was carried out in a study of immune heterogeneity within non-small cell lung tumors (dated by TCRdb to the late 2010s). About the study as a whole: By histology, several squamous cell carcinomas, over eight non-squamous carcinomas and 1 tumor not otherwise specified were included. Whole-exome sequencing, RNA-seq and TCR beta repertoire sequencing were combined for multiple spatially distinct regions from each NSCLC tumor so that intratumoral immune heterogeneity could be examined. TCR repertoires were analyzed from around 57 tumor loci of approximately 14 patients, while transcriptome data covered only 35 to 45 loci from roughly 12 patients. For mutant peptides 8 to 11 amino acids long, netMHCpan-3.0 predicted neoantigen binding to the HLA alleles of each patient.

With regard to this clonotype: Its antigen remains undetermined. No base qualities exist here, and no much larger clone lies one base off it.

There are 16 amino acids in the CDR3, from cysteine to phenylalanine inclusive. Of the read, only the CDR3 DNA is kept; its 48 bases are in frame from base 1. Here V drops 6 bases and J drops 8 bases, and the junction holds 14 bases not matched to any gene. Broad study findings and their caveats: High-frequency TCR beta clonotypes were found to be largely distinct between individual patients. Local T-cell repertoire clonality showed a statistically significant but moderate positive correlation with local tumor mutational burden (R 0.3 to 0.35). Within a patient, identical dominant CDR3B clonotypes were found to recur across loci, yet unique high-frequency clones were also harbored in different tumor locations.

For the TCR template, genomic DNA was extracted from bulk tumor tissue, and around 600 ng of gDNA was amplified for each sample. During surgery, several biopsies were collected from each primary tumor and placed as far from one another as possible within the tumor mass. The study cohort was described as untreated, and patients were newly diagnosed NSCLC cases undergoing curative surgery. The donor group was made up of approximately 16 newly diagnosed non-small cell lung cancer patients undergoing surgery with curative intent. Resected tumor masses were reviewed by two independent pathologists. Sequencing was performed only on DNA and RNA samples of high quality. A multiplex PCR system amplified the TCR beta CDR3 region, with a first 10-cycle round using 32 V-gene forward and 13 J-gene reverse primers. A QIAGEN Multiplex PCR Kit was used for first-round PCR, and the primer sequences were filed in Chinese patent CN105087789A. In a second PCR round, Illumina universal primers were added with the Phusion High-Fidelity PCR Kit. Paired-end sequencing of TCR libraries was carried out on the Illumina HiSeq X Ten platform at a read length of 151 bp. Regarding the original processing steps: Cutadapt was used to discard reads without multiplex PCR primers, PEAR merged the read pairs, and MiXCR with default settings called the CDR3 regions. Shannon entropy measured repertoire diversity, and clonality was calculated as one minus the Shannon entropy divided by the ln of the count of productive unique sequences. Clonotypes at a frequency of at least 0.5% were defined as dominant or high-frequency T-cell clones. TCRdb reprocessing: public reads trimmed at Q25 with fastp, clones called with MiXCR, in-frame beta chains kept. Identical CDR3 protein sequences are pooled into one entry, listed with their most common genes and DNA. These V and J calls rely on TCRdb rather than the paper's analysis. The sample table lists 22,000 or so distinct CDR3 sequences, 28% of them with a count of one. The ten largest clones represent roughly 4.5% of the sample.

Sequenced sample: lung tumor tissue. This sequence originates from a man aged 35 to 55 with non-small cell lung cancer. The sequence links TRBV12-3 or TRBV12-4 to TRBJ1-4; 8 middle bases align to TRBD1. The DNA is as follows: TGTGCCAGCAGAAAGGGACAGGCGGGCCCGTGGGAAAAACTGTTTTTT. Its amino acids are CASRKGQAGPWEKLFF.